The entry below describes one TCR beta chain. Its target is not known. This specimen belongs to a study of cytomegalovirus exposure and HLA in healthy donors. Study observations and caveats: A list of approximately 150 TCR beta chains associated with cytomegalovirus was given.

Only in-frame clones appear in the TCRdb table, and some are missing; sequencing was by immunoSEQ multiplex PCR. The sample includes 150,000 to 200,000 clones, about 82% of them seen just once. The CDR3 has 12 residues. From germline, CDR1 is MGHDK and CDR2 SYGVNS. V was cut by 5 bases and J by 12 bases, with 14 bases left in between. This sequence joins TRBV25-1 and TRBJ2-1; D not resolved. Specimen: PBMCs. The clonotype originates from a woman under 30 in good health and CMV-seronegative. CDR3 residues: CASSTRRVGQFF. CDR3 sequence (DNA): TGTGCCAGCAGTACGCGCCGGGTGGGGCAGTTCTTC.